This note documents a single T cell receptor beta chain sequence. The CDR3 length is 14 residues. V was cut by 5 bases and J by 2 bases, with 10 bases left in between. Germline V gene lookup returns CDR1 MNHEY and CDR2 SMNVEV (reference sequence). The sample originates from a study of blood T cell repertoires in COVID-19. Study at large: Italy, Spain and the United States were the sources of the convalescent and acute COVID-19 samples. Sample material is recorded as cDNA or gDNA derived from T cells, B-cell-depleted T cells, or PBMCs.

Study processing details: Amplification of reference gene primers was used by the study to estimate nucleated cell counts. Sequencing used immunoSEQ multiplex PCR; TCRdb keeps in-frame clones, though not all of them. The V and J calls and clone size are taken from that table; D and trimming were inferred from the DNA. Among 130,000 to 150,000 clones listed, about three quarters were seen once. This chain uses TRBV27 with TRBJ2-1; weak D call: TRBD2 (6 bases). The sequencing sample was made of peripheral blood. This sequence originates from a man older than 75 with acute or convalescent COVID-19. CDR3 residues: CASSQEGPYNEQFF. The CDR3 DNA sequence: TGTGCCAGCAGTCAGGAGGGACCCTACAATGAGCAGTTCTTC.